Listed below are T cell receptor beta chains from one sample, sequenced in a study of blood T cell repertoires in COVID-19. Sequenced by immunoSEQ multiplex PCR; TCRdb stores in-frame clones only, minus some. The profile covers over 25,000 clones, with almost 85% appearing a single time and about 6.4% taken by the ten largest. Sequencing was done on a sample of peripheral blood. Every receptor here comes from a man in his 60s with active COVID-19. Both conserved end residues are part of each CDR3. D genes are given only for firm matches. Not all rows give a size; the values are once, few, many and, for expanded clones, a class.

D gene	clone size	V gene	J gene	CDR3 DNA	CDR3 protein
NA	NA	TRBV18	TRBJ2-3	TGTGCCAGCTCACCAGCGGCGTTAGGGGGTCCAGATACGCAGTATTTT	CASSPAALGGPDTQYF
TRBD1	NA	TRBV7-3	TRBJ2-3	TGTGCCAGCAGCTTATCGACCGGGGACAGGGGGGCTACGCAGTATTTT	CASSLSTGDRGATQYF
NA	NA	TRBV28	TRBJ2-2	TGTGCCAGCAGATACCAGGGGACGAACACCGGGGAGCTGTTTTTT	CASRYQGTNTGELFF
TRBD1	NA	TRBV11-2	TRBJ2-2	TGTGCCAGCAGCTTAGTCCGGACAGGGAGTAGGGAGCTGTTTTTT	CASSLVRTGSRELFF
NA	NA	TRBV6-2/TRBV6-3	TRBJ2-7	TGTGCCAGCAGTTCCCTCGTCGAGCAGTACTTC	CASSSLVEQYF
NA	once	TRBV28	TRBJ2-1	TGTGCCAGCAGTTTATCGGGGAAATGGAGTGAGCAGTTCTTC	CASSLSGKWSEQFF
NA	NA	TRBV5-5	TRBJ2-3	TGTGCCAGCAGCTTGGGGTCCAGCAGACACACAGATACGCAGTATTTT	CASSLGSSRHTDTQYF
TRBD2	NA	TRBV6-6	TRBJ2-1	TGTGCCAGCAGTTACCCCGGACTAGCGTACAATGAGCAGTTCTTC	CASSYPGLAYNEQFF
TRBD1	NA	TRBV6-2/TRBV6-3	TRBJ2-5	TGTGCCAGCAGCCCCGGGACAGGTACAATAGAGACCCAGTACTTC	CASSPGTGTIETQYF
TRBD2	NA	TRBV7-9	TRBJ2-1	TGTGCCAGCAGCTTAGCTACTACCTGGACTAGCGGATACAATGAGCAGTTCTTC	CASSLATTWTSGYNEQFF
NA	few	TRBV28	TRBJ1-5	TGTGCCAGCAGTTTCGGGGAAAATCAGCCCCAGCATTTT	CASSFGENQPQHF
TRBD2	once	TRBV3-1/TRBV3-2	TRBJ2-1	TGTGCCAGCAGAGGTAGCGGGGGACACAATGAGCAGTTCTTC	CASRGSGGHNEQFF
NA	NA	TRBV7-9	TRBJ2-4	TGTGCCAGCAGCCTGGTCACGGGTATGGACATTCAGTACTTC	CASSLVTGMDIQYF
TRBD2	NA	TRBV19	TRBJ2-3	TGTGCCAGTAGTCCGCGGACTAGCGGCAACAGAGATACGCAGTATTTT	CASSPRTSGNRDTQYF
TRBD2	few	TRBV2	TRBJ2-2	TGTGCCAGCAGCCGGGGACTATCCACCGGGGAGCTGTTTTTT	CASSRGLSTGELFF
NA	once	TRBV9	TRBJ2-1	TGTGCCAGCGGGAGAACCTACAATGAGCAGTTCTTC	CASGRTYNEQFF
TRBD1	NA	TRBV6-5	TRBJ1-1	TGTGCCAGCAGTCTACAGGGGGTAACTGAAGCTTTCTTT	CASSLQGVTEAFF
TRBD1	NA	TRBV15	TRBJ1-6	TGTGCCACCAGCAGAACCGGGACAGGGGATAATTCACCCCTCCACTTT	CATSRTGTGDNSPLHF
TRBD1	NA	TRBV5-1	TRBJ1-4	TGCGCCAGCAGCACCGGGACAGCTCAGGAAAAACTGTTTTTT	CASSTGTAQEKLFF
TRBD2	NA	TRBV29-1	TRBJ2-2	TGCAGCGTTCTAGCGGGAGTGAACACCGGGGAGCTGTTTTTT	CSVLAGVNTGELFF
NA	NA	TRBV9	TRBJ2-2	TGTGCCAGCAGCCCTCAGGCCGGGAGTCGCACCGGGGAGCTGTTTTTT	CASSPQAGSRTGELFF
NA	NA	TRBV28	TRBJ2-1	TGTGCCAGCAGTTTATTAGAGTCTGACAATGAGCAGTTCTTC	CASSLLESDNEQFF
NA	NA	TRBV3-1/TRBV3-2	TRBJ2-5	TGTGCCAGCAGCCAAGATCTTTCCGGGGTTGTCGAGACCCAGTACTTC	CASSQDLSGVVETQYF
NA	NA	TRBV7-9	TRBJ1-1	TGTGCCAGCAGCCGGAGGAACACTGAAGCTTTCTTT	CASSRRNTEAFF
TRBD1	NA	TRBV11-2	TRBJ2-3	TGTGCCAGCAGCTTAGACCGGGGGACAGGGAATGTCGATTTT	CASSLDRGTGNVDF
NA	NA	TRBV18	TRBJ2-1	TGTGCCAGCACACCCGAACGGGGTCTCCACTCGAGTGGGTTCTTC	CASTPERGLHSSGFF
NA	NA	TRBV5-1	TRBJ2-3	TGCGCCAGCAACAGGGATGCAGATACGCAGTATTTT	CASNRDADTQYF
TRBD2	NA	TRBV19	TRBJ2-1	TGTGCCAGTAGTATTTACACGGGAAGCGGGAGGGTCACAATGACTGCCCCCCCTGAGCAGTTCTTC	CASSIYTGSGRVTMTAPPEQFF
TRBD1	NA	TRBV5-1	TRBJ1-2	TGCGCCAGCAGCTCCGGGACAGGGTTTGGGGGCTACACCTTC	CASSSGTGFGGYTF
NA	NA	TRBV11-3	TRBJ2-1	TGTGCCAGCAGCTTAGTCCGGGGTACGGGGTACAATGAGCAGTTCTTC	CASSLVRGTGYNEQFF
TRBD2	NA	TRBV7-2	TRBJ2-3	TGTGCCAGCAGCCCCCAGCGGGAGCAGGCGCAGTATTTT	CASSPQREQAQYF
NA	NA	TRBV28	TRBJ1-1	TGTGCCAGCAGTTTAGAAGGGGGGAACACTGAAGCTTTCTTT	CASSLEGGNTEAFF
NA	NA	TRBV7-8	TRBJ2-5	TGTGCCAGCAGCCGAGGGGCCCAAGAGACCCAGTACTTC	CASSRGAQETQYF
NA	NA	TRBV6-5	TRBJ1-2	TGTGCCAGCGGCCCCTCTCCCTTGGGCAACTATGGCTACACCTTC	CASGPSPLGNYGYTF
TRBD1	NA	TRBV5-6	TRBJ2-1	TGTGCCAGCAGCTTGCGACAGGGGACCATTTTACAGTTCTTC	CASSLRQGTILQFF
NA	NA	TRBV18	TRBJ2-1	TGTGCCAGCTCACCTAGTGAGAGCTCCTACAATGAGCAGTTCTTC	CASSPSESSYNEQFF
NA	NA	TRBV6-6	TRBJ1-5	TGTGCCAGCAGTGCTAATAGCAATCAGCCCCAGCATTTT	CASSANSNQPQHF
NA	once	TRBV10-2	TRBJ2-5	TGCGCCAGCAGTGAGTGGCGGGGGCAGCGGCAAGAGACCCAGTACTTC	CASSEWRGQRQETQYF
NA	NA	TRBV7-3	TRBJ1-1	TGTGCCAGCAGTGGACAGTTGAACACTGAAGCTTTCTTT	CASSGQLNTEAFF
TRBD2	NA	TRBV27	TRBJ2-1	TGTGCCAGCAGTTTAAGAGGGGCGGGAGGTTACAATGAGCAGTTCTTC	CASSLRGAGGYNEQFF
NA	NA	TRBV14	TRBJ1-2	TGTGCCAGCAGCCAAGTCCCTGGACAGACACGTTATGGCTACACCTTC	CASSQVPGQTRYGYTF
NA	NA	TRBV5-1	TRBJ2-5	TGCGCCAGCACCTCCGGAGCGGACCAAGAGACCCAGTACTTC	CASTSGADQETQYF
TRBD1	NA	TRBV28	TRBJ2-4	TGTGCCAGCAACCAACAGGGGACGACGAACATTCAGTACTTC	CASNQQGTTNIQYF
TRBD2	NA	TRBV7-3	TRBJ2-2	TGTGCCAGCAGCCCTATCGGGACTACTTTCGGGGAGCTGTTTTTT	CASSPIGTTFGELFF
NA	NA	TRBV18	TRBJ2-7	TGTGCCAGCTCACCGACTAGAGACTACGAGCAGTACTTC	CASSPTRDYEQYF
NA	NA	TRBV20-1	TRBJ2-7	TGCAGTGCTAGTGACGGGGGTAGGTCCTACGAGCAGTACTTC	CSASDGGRSYEQYF
NA	NA	TRBV9	TRBJ2-7	TGTGCCAGCAGCGTTTCGGGGACACAGGGCTCCGAGCAGTACTTC	CASSVSGTQGSEQYF
NA	NA	TRBV28	TRBJ2-3	TGTGCCAGCAGGAGGGGGAGCACAGATACGCAGTATTTT	CASRRGSTDTQYF
TRBD2	NA	TRBV27	TRBJ2-7	TGTGCCAGCAAAAGCGGGAGGAACCACGAGCAGTACTTC	CASKSGRNHEQYF
TRBD1	NA	TRBV18	TRBJ1-4	TGTGCCAGCTCACCCGTGAGGGGGCCTGGTGAAAAACTGTTTTTT	CASSPVRGPGEKLFF
NA	NA	TRBV3-1/TRBV3-2	TRBJ2-1	TGTGCCAGCAGCCTTAAAGTCGGTAGCGGAGAGCAGTTCTTC	CASSLKVGSGEQFF
NA	NA	TRBV19	TRBJ1-1	TGTGCCAGTAGACCCAGGGTTGGGACTGAAGCTTTCTTT	CASRPRVGTEAFF
NA	NA	TRBV5-1	TRBJ2-1	TGCGCCAGCAGCTTGGCTAGACTAGTGAGCTACAATGAGCAGTTCTTC	CASSLARLVSYNEQFF
TRBD2	NA	TRBV19	TRBJ2-1	TGTGCCAGTAGTATTCTAGCGGGCCTAACGTATAATGAGCAGTTCTTC	CASSILAGLTYNEQFF